This T cell receptor (beta chain) was sequenced for a study of shared clonotypes between healthy human individuals. Study-level points and caveats: When naive CD4 clonotypes were compared across four donors, around 5% were shared.

This table comes from immunoSEQ multiplex PCR, and its TCRdb copy is limited to in-frame clones, with some not included. The table shows about 550,000 clones, with nearly 97% occurring only once. The naive CD8 subset, CD45RO-negative cells positively selected for CCR7, excluded terminally differentiated effector memory CD45RA+ cells. V shed 5 bases and J 2 bases; nucleotides not matched to a gene: 10. The CDR3 is 17 amino acids. CDR1 and CDR2 (germline): SGHVS, FQNEAQ. Points on this clone: As yet, its antigen is unknown.

The material sequenced was naive CD8+ T cells sorted from blood. The TCR originated in a woman younger than 45 in good health. V gene TRBV7-8 combines with J gene TRBJ2-7; 12 bases match TRBD2. CDR3 coding DNA: TGTGCCAGCAGCGCCTCTAGCGGGAGGGCCCTAACCTACGAGCAGTACTTC. Amino acids: CASSASSGRALTYEQYF.